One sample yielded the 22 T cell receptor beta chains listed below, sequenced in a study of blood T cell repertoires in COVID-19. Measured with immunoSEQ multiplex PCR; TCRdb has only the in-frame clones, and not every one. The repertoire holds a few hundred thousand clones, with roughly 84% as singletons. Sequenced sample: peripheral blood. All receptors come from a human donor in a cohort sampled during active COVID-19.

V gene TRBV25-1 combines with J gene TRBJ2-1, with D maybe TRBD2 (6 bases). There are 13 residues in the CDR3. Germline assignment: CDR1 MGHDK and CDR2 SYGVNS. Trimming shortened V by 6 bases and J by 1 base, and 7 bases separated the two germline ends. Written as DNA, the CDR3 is TGTGCCAGCAGGCTAGCGTCCTACAATGAGCAGTTCTTC. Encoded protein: CASRLASYNEQFF.

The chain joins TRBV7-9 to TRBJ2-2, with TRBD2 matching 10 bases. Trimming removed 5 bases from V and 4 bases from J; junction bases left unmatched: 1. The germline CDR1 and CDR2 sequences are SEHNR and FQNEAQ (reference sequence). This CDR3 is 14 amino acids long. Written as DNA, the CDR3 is TGTGCCAGCAGCGCTAGCGGGGGCACCGGGGAGCTGTTTTTT. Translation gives CASSASGGTGELFF.

The CDR3 coding sequence is TGTGCCAGCAGGAGCGGGAGTTACGAGCAGTACTTC. Protein: CASRSGSYEQYF. The chain combines TRBV28 with TRBJ2-7; 8 bases agree with TRBD2. The germline CDR1 and CDR2 sequences are MDHEN and SYDVKM. The V segment lost 6 bases and the J segment 4 bases; nucleotides outside the gene matches: 2. This CDR3 has 12 residues.

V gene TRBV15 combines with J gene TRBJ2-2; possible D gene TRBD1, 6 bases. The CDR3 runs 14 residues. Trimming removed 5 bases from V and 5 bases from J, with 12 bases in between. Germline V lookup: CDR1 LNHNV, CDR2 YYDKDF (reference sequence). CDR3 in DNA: TGTGCCACCAGCGTGGGACACTTTACCGGGGAGCTGTTTTTT. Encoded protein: CATSVGHFTGELFF.

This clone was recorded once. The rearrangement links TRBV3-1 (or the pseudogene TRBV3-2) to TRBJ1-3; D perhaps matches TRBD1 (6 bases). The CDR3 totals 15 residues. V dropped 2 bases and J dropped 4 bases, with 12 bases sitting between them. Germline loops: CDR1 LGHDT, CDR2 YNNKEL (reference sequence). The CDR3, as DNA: TGTGCCAGCAGCCAAACGCAGGGGTCAGGAAACACCATATATTTT. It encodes CASSQTQGSGNTIYF.

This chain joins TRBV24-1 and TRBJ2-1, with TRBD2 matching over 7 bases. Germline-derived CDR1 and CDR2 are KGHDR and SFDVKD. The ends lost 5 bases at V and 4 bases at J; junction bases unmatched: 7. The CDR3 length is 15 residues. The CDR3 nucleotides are TGTGCCACCAGTGGCCGGCTAGCGGATTACAATGAGCAGTTCTTC. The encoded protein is CATSGRLADYNEQFF.

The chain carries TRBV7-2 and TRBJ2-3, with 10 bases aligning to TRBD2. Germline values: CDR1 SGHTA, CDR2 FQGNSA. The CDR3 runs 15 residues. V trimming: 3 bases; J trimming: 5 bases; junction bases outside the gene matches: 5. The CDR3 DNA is TGTGCCAGCAGCTTCCAGCTAGCGGGAGAAGATACGCAGTATTTT. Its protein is CASSFQLAGEDTQYF.

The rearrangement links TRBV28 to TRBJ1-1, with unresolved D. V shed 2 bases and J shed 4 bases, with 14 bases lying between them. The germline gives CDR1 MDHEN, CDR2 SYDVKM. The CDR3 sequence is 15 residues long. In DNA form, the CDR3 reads TGTGCCAGCAGTTTAACCGGAGGGTGGGGCACTGAAGCTTTCTTT. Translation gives CASSLTGGWGTEAFF.

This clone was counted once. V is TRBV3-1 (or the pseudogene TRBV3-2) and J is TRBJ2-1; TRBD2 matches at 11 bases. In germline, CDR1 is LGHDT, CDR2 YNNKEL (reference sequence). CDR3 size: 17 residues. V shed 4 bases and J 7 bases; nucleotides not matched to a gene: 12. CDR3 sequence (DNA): TGTGCCAGCAGCCGAAGGACTAGCGGGTCTTCGTGGAATGAGCAGTTCTTC. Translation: CASSRRTSGSSWNEQFF.

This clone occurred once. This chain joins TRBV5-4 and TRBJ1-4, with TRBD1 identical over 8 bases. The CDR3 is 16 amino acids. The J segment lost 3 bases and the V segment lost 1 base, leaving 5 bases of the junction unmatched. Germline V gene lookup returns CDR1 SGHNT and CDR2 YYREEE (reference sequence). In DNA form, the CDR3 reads TGTGCCAGCAGCTTGAAGACAGGGGCAGCTAATGAAAAACTGTTTTTT. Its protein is CASSLKTGAANEKLFF.

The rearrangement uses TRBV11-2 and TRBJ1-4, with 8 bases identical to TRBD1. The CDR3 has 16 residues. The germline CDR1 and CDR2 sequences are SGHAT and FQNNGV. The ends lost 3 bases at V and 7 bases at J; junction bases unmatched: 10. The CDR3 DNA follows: TGTGCCAGCAGCTTTAACATCAGGGGGCAAGGTGAAAAACTGTTTTTT. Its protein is CASSFNIRGQGEKLFF.

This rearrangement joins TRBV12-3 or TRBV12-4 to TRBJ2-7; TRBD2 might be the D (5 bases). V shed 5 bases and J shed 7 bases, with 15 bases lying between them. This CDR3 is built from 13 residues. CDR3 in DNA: TGTGCCAGCAGTGCGGGCGGGTTGCGGGAGCAGTACTTC. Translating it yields CASSAGGLREQYF.

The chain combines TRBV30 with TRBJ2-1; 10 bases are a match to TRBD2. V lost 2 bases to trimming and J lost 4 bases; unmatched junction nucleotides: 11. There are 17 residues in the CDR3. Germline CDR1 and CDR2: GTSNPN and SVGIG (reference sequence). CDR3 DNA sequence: TGTGCCTGGAGTCCTTACCGGACTAGCGGTCAGTACAATGAGCAGTTCTTC. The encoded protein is CAWSPYRTSGQYNEQFF.

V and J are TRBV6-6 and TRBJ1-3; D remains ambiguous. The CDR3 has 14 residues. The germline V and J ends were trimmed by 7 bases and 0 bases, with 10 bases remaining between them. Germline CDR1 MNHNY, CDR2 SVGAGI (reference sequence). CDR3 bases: TGTGCCAGCACCACACCCAGCTCTGGAAACACCATATATTTT. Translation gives CASTTPSSGNTIYF.

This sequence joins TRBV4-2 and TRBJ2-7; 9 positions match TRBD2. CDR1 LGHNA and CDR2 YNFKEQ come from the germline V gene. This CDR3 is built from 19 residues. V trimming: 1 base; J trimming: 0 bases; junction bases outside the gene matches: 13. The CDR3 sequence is CASSQGAVTSGIPSYEQYF. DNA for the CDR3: TGTGCCAGCAGCCAAGGAGCTGTGACTAGCGGTATACCCTCCTACGAGCAGTACTTC.

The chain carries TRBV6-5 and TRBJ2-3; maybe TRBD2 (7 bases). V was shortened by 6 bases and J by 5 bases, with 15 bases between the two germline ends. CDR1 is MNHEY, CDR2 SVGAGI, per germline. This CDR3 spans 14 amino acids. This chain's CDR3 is CASRPRGARDTQYF. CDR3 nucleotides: TGTGCCAGCAGGCCCCGGGGGGCGCGAGATACGCAGTATTTT.

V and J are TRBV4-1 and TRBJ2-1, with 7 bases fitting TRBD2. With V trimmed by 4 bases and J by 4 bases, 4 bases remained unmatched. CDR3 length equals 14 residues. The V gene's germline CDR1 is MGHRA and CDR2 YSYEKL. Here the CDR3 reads CASSPPREYNEQFF. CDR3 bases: TGCGCCAGCAGCCCCCCGCGGGAGTACAATGAGCAGTTCTTC.

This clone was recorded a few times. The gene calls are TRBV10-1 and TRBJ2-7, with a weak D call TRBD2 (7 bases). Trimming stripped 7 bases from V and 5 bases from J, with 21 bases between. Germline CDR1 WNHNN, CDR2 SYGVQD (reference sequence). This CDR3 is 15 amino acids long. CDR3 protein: CASIRSRRGGDEQYF. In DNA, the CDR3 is TGCGCCAGCATAAGATCACGGAGGGGGGGGGACGAGCAGTACTTC.

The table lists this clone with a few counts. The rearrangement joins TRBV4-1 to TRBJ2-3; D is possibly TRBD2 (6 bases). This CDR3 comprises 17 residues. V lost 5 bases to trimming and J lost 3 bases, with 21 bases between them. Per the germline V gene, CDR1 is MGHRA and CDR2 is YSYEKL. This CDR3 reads CASSYYPGAFGTDTQYF. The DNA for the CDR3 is TGCGCCAGCAGCTATTATCCGGGAGCCTTTGGAACAGATACGCAGTATTTT.

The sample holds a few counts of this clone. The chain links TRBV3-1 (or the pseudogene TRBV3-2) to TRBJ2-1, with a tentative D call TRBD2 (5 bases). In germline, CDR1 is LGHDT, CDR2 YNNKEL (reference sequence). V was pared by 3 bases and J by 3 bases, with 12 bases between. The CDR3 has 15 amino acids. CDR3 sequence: CASSHKRDNYNEQFF. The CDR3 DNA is TGTGCCAGCAGCCATAAGAGGGATAACTACAATGAGCAGTTCTTC.

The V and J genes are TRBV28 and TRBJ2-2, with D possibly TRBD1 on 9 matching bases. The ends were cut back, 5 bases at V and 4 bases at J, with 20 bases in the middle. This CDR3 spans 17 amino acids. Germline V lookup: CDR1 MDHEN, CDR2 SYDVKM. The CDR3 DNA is TGTGCCAGCAGTGGGAGCGGGGGACAGGGCATCACCGGGGAGCTGTTTTTT. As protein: CASSGSGGQGITGELFF. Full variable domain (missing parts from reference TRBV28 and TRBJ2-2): DVKVTQSSRYLVKRTGEKVFLECVQDMDHENMFWYRQDPGLGLRLIYFSYDVKMKEKGDIPEGYSVSREKKERFSLILESASTNQTSMYLCASSGSGGQGITGELFFGEGSRLTVL.

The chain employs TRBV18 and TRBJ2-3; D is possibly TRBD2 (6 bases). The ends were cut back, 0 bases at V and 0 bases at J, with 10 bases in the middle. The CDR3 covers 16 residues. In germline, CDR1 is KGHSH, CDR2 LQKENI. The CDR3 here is CASSPPPGLSTDTQYF. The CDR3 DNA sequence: TGTGCCAGCTCACCACCACCGGGACTTAGCACAGATACGCAGTATTTT.